Described below is a single T cell receptor beta chain sequence and its context. Its antigen is not identified. The CDR3 contains 16 residues. CDR1 is SEHNR, CDR2 FQNEAQ, per germline (reference sequence). V shed 5 bases, J shed 5 bases, and the junction held 8 bases outside the gene matches. This entry is derived from a study of T cell repertoires in cytomegalovirus infection. About the research overall: Both CMV infection and a matching HLA type were indicated by public TCR beta signatures.

The study's findings and limits: Carriers of CMV and the relevant HLA type were discriminated by public TCR beta frequency. Clonotypes of TCR beta that were HLA-C-restricted and CMV-specific dominated the ex vivo response.

MiXCR, applied by TCRdb to the reads, yields one record per CDR3 protein. The sample has approximately 1,000,000 distinct CDR3 sequences, around 29% seen once. The source of this sequence is a human donor in good health (CMV status not recorded). Some clones in this sample may be carry-over from other donors' samples. The sample in question was cultured CD8+ T cells from PBMCs, obtained from culture after CMV antigen stimulation. V gene TRBV7-9 combines with J gene TRBJ2-7, with TRBD2 matching 14 bases. The DNA for the CDR3 is TGTGCCAGCAGCGCGACTAGCGGGGGGGCTTTCCACGAGCAGTACGTC. It is translated as CASSATSGGAFHEQYV.